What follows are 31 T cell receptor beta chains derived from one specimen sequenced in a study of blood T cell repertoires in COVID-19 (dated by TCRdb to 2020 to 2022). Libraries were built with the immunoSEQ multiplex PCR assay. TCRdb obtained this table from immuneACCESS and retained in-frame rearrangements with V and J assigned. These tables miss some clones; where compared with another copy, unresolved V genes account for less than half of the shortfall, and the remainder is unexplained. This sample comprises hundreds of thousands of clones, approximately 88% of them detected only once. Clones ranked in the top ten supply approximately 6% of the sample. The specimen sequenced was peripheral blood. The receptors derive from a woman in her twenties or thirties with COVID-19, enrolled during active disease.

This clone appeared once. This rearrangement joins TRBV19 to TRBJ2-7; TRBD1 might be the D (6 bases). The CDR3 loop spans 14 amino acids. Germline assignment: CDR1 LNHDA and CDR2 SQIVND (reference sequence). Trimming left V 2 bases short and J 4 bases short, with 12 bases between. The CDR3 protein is CASSIRDTYYEQYF. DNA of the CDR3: TGTGCCAGTAGTATACGGGACACATATTACGAGCAGTACTTC.

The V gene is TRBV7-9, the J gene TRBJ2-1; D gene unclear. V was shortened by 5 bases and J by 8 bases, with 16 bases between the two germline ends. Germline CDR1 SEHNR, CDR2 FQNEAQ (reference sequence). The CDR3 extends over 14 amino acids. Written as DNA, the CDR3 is TGTGCCAGCAGCCAGAGTGCCTGGAGTGATGAGCAGTTCTTC. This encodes CASSQSAWSDEQFF. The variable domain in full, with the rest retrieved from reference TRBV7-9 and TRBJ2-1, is DTGVSQNPRHKITKRGQNVTFRCDPISEHNRLYWYRQTLGQGPEFLTYFQNEAQLEKSRLLSDRFSAERPKGSFSTLEIQRTEQGDSAMYLCASSQSAWSDEQFFGPGTRLTVL.

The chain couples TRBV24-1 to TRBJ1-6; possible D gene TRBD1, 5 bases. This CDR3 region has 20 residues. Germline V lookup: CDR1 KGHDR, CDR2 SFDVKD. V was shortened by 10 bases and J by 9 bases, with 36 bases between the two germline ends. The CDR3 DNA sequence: TGTGCCACTTACGATGAGGGGAGGGAGGGAGGTAGTGGGGTAGGTTCACCCCTCCACTTT. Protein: CATYDEGREGGSGVGSPLHF.

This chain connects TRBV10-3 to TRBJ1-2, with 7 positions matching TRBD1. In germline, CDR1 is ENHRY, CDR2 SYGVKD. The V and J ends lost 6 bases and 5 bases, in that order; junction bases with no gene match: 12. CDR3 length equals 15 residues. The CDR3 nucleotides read TGTGCCATCAGAGGTCCCGGGACAGTAGAGTATGGCTACACCTTC. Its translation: CAIRGPGTVEYGYTF.

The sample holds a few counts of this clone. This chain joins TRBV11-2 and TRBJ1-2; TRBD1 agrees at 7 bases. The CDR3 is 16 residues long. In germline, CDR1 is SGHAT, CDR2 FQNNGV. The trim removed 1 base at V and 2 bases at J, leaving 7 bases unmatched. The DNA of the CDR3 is TGTGCCAGCAGCTTAGTTCCGACAGGGCCAAACTATGGCTACACCTTC. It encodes CASSLVPTGPNYGYTF.

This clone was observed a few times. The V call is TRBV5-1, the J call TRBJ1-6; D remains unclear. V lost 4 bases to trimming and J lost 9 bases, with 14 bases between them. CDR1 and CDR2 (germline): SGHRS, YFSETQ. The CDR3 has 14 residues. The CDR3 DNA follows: TGCGCCAGCAGCCCCGGCACAGAGGGTTCACCCCTCCACTTT. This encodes CASSPGTEGSPLHF.

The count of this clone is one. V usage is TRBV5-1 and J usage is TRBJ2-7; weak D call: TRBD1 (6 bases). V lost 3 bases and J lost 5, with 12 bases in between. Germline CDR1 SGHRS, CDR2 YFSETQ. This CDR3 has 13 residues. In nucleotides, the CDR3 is TGCGCCAGCAGCTCCCCAAAGGGGGACGAGCAGTACTTC. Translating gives CASSSPKGDEQYF.

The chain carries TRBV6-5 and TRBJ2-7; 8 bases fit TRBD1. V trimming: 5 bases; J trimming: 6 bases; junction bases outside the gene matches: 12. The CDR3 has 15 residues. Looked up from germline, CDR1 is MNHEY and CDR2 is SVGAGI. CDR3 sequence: CASSTAGGQVGEQYF. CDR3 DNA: TGTGCCAGCAGTACCGCAGGGGGCCAAGTAGGCGAGCAGTACTTC.

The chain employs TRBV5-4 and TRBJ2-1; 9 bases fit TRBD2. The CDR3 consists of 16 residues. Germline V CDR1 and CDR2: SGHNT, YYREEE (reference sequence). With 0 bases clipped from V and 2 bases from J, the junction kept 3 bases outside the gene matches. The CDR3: CASSLGSSGTYNEQFF. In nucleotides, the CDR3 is TGTGCCAGCAGCTTGGGGTCTAGCGGGACCTACAATGAGCAGTTCTTC. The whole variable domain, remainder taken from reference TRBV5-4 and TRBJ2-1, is ETGVTQSPTHLIKTRGQQVTLRCSSQSGHNTVSWYQQALGQGPQFIFQYYREEENGRGNFPPRFSGLQFPNYSSELNVNALELDDSALYLCASSLGSSGTYNEQFFGPGTRLTVL.

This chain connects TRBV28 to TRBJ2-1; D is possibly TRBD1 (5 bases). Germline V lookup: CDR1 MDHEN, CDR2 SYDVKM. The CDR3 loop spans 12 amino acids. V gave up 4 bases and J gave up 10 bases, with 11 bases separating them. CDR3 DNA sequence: TGTGCCAGCAGTTCACAGGCGAGGGAGCAGTTCTTC. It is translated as CASSSQAREQFF.

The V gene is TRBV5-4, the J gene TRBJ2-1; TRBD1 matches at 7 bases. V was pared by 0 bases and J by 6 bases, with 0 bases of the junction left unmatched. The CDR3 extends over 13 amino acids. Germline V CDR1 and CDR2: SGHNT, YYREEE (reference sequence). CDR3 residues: CASSLAGGNEQFF. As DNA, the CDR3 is TGTGCCAGCAGCTTGGCAGGGGGCAATGAGCAGTTCTTC.

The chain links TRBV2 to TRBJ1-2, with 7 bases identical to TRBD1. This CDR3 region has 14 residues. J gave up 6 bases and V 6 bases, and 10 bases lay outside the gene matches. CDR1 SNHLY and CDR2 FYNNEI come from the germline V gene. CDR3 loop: CASRSIATGNGYTF. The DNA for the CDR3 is TGTGCCAGCAGATCCATCGCGACAGGGAATGGCTACACCTTC.

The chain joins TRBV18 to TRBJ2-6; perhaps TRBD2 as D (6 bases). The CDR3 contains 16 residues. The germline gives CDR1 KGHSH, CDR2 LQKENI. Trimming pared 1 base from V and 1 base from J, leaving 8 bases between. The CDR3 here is CASSPLGGSGANVLTF. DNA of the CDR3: TGTGCCAGCTCACCACTTGGGGGGTCTGGGGCCAACGTCCTGACTTTC.

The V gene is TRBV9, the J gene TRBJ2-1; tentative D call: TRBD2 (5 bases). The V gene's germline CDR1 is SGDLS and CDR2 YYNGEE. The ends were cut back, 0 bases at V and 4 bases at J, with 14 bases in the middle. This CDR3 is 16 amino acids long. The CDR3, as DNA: TGTGCCAGCAGCGTAGCCGGCGGGTATCCATACAATGAGCAGTTCTTC. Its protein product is CASSVAGGYPYNEQFF.

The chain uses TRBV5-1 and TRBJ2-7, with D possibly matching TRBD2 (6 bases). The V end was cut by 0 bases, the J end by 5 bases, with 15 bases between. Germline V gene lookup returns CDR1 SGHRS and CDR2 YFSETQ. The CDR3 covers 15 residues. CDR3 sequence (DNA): TGCGCCAGCAGCTTGGGAGGGGAGGTGGTGGACGAGCAGTACTTC. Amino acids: CASSLGGEVVDEQYF.

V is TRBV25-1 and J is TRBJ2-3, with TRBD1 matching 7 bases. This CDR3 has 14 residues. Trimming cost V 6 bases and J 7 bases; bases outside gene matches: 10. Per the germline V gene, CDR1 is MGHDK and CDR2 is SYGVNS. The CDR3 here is CASSRDSRINTQYF. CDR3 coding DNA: TGTGCCAGCAGCCGGGACAGCCGTATCAATACGCAGTATTTT.

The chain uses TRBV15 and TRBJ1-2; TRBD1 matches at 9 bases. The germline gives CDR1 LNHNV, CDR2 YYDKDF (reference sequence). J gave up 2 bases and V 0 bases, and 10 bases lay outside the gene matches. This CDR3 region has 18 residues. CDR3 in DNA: TGTGCCACCAGCAGAGATTTCCCGGGACAGGGCAAAAACTATGGCTACACCTTC. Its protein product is CATSRDFPGQGKNYGYTF.

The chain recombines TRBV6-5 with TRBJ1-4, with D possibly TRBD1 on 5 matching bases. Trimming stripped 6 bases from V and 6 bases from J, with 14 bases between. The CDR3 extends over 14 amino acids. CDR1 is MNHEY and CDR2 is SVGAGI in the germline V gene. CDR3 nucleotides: TGTGCCAGCAGCCTGAGACAGAGTGATGAAAAACTGTTTTTT. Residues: CASSLRQSDEKLFF.

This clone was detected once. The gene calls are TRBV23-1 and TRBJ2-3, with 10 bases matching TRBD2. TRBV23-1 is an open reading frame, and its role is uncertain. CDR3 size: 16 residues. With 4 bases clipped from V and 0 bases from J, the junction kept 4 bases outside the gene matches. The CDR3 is CASSPERGGSTDTQYF. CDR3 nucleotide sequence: TGCGCCAGCAGTCCAGAGCGGGGGGGGAGCACAGATACGCAGTATTTT.

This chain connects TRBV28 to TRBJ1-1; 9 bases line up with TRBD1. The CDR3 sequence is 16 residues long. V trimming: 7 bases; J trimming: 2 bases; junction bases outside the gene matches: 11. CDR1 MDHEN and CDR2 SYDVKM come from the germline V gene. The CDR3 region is CASIARGQGLNTEAFF. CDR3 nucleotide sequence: TGTGCCAGCATAGCCCGGGGACAGGGCTTAAACACTGAAGCTTTCTTT.

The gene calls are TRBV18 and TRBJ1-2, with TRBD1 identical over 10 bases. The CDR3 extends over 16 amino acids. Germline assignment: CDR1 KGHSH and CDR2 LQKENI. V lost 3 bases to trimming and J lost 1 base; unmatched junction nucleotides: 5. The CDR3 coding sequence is TGTGCCAGCTCACCCTCGGGGACAGGGGATAACTATGGCTACACCTTC. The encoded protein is CASSPSGTGDNYGYTF.

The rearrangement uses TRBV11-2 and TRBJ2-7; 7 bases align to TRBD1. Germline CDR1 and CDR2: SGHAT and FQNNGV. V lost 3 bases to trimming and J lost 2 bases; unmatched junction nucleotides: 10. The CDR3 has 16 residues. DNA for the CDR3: TGTGCCAGCAGCTTTCCCCAACAGGGGTCTACCTACGAGCAGTACTTC. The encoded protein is CASSFPQQGSTYEQYF.

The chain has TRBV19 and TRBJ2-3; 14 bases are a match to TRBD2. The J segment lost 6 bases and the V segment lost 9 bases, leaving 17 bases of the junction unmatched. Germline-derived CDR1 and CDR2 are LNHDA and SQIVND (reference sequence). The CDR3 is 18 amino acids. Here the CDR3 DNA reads TGTGCCAGCAAGCCCGGGACTAGCGGGGGACGCACGGGGGATACGCAGTATTTT. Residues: CASKPGTSGGRTGDTQYF.

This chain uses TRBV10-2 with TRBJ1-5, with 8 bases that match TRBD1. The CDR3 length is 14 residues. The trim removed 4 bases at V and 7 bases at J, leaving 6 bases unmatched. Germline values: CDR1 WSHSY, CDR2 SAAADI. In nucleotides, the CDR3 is TGCGCCAGCAGTGTACAGGGGGGCGGGCAGCCCCAGCATTTT. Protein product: CASSVQGGGQPQHF.

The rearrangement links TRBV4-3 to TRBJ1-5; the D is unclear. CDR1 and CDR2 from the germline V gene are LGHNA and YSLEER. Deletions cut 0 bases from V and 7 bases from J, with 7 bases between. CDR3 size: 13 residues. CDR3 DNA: TGCGCCAGCAGCCAAGAACAAAACCAGCCCCAGCATTTT. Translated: CASSQEQNQPQHF.

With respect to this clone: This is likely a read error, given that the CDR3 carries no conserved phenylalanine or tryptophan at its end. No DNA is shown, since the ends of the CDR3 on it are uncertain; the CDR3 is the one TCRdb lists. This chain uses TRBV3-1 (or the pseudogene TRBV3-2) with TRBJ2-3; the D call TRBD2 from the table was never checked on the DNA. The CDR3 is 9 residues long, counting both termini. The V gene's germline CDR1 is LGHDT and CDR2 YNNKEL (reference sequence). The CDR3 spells CASGVAGGH.

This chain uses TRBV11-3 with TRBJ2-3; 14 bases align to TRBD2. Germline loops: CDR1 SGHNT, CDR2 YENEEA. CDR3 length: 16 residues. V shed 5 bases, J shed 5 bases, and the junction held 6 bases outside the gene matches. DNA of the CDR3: TGTGCCAGCAGCCCGGGACTAGCGGGAGTCGGAGATACGCAGTATTTT. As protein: CASSPGLAGVGDTQYF.

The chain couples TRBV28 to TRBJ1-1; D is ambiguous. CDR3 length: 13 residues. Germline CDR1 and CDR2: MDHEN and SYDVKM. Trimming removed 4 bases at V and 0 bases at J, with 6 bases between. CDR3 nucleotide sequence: TGTGCCAGCAGTTATTTAATGAACACTGAAGCTTTCTTT. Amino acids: CASSYLMNTEAFF.

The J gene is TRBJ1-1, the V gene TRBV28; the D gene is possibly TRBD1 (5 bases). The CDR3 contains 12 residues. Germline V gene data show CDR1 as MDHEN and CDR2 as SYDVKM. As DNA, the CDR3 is TGTGCGGCCGGGGGATGGAACACTGAAGCTTTCTTT. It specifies CAAGGWNTEAFF.

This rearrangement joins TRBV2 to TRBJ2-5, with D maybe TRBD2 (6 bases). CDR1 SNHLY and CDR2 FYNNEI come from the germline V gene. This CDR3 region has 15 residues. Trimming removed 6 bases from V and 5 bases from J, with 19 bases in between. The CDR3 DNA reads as TGTGCCAGCAGGGGCAGCGGGTACTCTACGGAGACCCAGTACTTC. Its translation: CASRGSGYSTETQYF.

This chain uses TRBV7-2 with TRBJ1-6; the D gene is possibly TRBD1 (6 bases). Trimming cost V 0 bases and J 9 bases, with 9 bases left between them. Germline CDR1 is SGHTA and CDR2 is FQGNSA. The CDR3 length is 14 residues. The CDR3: CASSLAQGGSPLHF. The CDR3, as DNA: TGTGCCAGCAGCTTAGCCCAAGGGGGTTCACCCCTCCACTTT.